This TCR beta chain stems from a study of cytomegalovirus exposure and HLA in healthy donors. Overall study results and limits: With later analysis, a missense DCLRE1C variant became linked to TCR beta V- and J-gene trimming. Most of the TCR beta V segments (in an earlier analysis) were productive either about 87% or about 30% of the time.

This clone appeared once. Its antigen is as yet unknown. 13 Jbeta primers and 60 Vbeta primers were used for the PCR. Clones were sequenced by immunoSEQ multiplex PCR, and TCRdb holds only the in-frame ones, with some missing. The table lists approximately 210,000 clones, about three quarters of them singletons. Germline assignment: CDR1 SGHRS and CDR2 YFSETQ. The CDR3 has 13 residues. The V gene lost 0 bases and the J gene lost 7 bases, with 8 bases spanning the gap. The chain uses TRBV5-1 and TRBJ1-3; D is possibly TRBD1 (6 bases). This TCR was sampled from a woman aged 25 to 39 in good health and CMV-seropositive. Specimen: PBMCs. CDR3 nucleotides: TGCGCCAGCAGCTTGGACAGGGTGAACACCATATATTTT. Its protein product is CASSLDRVNTIYF.